Listed below are T cell receptor beta chains from one sample, sequenced in a study of T cells after yellow fever vaccination. One entry per CDR3 protein, called by TCRdb with MiXCR from the 5' RACE reads. The sample has roughly 500,000 distinct CDR3 sequences; over 15% are singletons. Sequencing used PBMCs, obtained 15 days after the yellow fever booster vaccination. The source is a man under 40 who received the YFV17D yellow fever vaccine. Each CDR3 is given with its conserved first and last residue. A D gene is named only where the DNA matches it firmly. Size values are once, few and many counts, or a class for expanded clones, and some rows have none.

v_gene	abundance	j_gene	d_gene	len	CDR3aa	CDR3nt
TRBV7-6	few	TRBJ2-1	TRBD2	19	CASSLALAGVLGGLGEQFF	TGTGCCAGCAGCTTAGCCCTAGCGGGAGTTCTTGGGGGTCTGGGTGAGCAGTTCTTC
TRBV7-2	NA	TRBJ2-1	NA	15	CASSSSQGSYNEQFF	TGTGCCAGCAGCTCCTCACAGGGCTCCTACAATGAGCAGTTCTTC
TRBV18	few	TRBJ2-7	NA	14	CASSPGRTSYEQYF	TGTGCCAGCTCACCAGGAAGAACCTCCTACGAGCAGTACTTC
TRBV4-3	NA	TRBJ2-7	NA	15	CASSPHRGAAYEQYF	TGCGCCAGCAGCCCTCACCGAGGGGCAGCCTACGAGCAGTACTTC
TRBV7-9	NA	TRBJ2-1	TRBD2	15	CASSSPREGRNEQFF	TGTGCCAGCAGCTCCCCCCGGGAGGGCCGAAATGAGCAGTTCTTC
TRBV28	NA	TRBJ2-5	NA	16	CASSFPRDGGAETQYF	TGTGCCAGCAGTTTTCCCCGGGACGGCGGGGCAGAGACCCAGTACTTC
TRBV4-1	few	TRBJ2-7	NA	15	CASSHLRDGTYEQYF	TGCGCCAGCAGCCATCTCCGGGACGGGACCTACGAGCAGTACTTC
TRBV20-1	few	TRBJ2-3	NA	10	CSAMTDTQYF	TGCAGTGCTATGACAGATACGCAGTATTTT
TRBV5-1	few	TRBJ2-7	TRBD1	13	CASSGTGAVEQYF	TGCGCCAGCAGTGGGACAGGGGCGGTCGAGCAGTACTTC
TRBV28	NA	TRBJ2-5	NA	13	CASSVTIQETQYF	TGTGCCAGCAGTGTAACAATTCAAGAGACCCAGTACTTC
TRBV5-1	NA	TRBJ2-7	TRBD1	14	CASSEVNTGGEQYF	TGCGCCAGCAGCGAAGTTAACACAGGGGGCGAGCAGTACTTC
TRBV5-1	few	TRBJ2-7	TRBD2	15	CASSLGLAQGYEQYF	TGCGCCAGCAGCTTGGGACTAGCGCAGGGCTACGAGCAGTACTTC
TRBV20-1	few	TRBJ2-7	NA	14	CSARDSGKGYEQYF	TGCAGTGCTAGAGATTCTGGGAAGGGCTACGAGCAGTACTTC
TRBV27	NA	TRBJ2-7	TRBD2	14	CASSFASGGYEQYF	TGTGCCAGCAGTTTCGCTAGCGGGGGCTACGAGCAGTACTTC
TRBV24-1	few	TRBJ2-3	TRBD1	15	CATGQVQGGTDTQYF	TGTGCCACCGGACAGGTGCAGGGGGGCACAGATACGCAGTATTTT
TRBV7-2	NA	TRBJ2-3	NA	15	CASSPMAGSTDTQYF	TGTGCCAGCAGCCCAATGGCGGGAAGCACAGATACGCAGTATTTT
TRBV28	few	TRBJ2-1	TRBD1	15	CASSDPGQVDDEQFF	TGTGCCAGCAGCGACCCGGGACAGGTGGACGATGAGCAGTTCTTC
TRBV28	few	TRBJ2-2	NA	14	CASRGGGNTGELFF	TGTGCCAGCAGAGGGGGAGGCAACACCGGGGAGCTGTTTTTT
TRBV20-1	once	TRBJ1-4	NA	18	CSARDGGRTAERFEKLFF	TGCAGTGCCCGGGATGGGGGCCGGACGGCAGAACGATTCGAAAAACTGTTTTTT
TRBV27	few	TRBJ2-7	NA	14	CASSLWPSTGEQYF	TGTGCCAGCAGTTTATGGCCTAGTACTGGAGAGCAGTACTTC
TRBV12-3/TRBV12-4	NA	TRBJ2-7	NA	14	CASTPTGNSYEQYF	TGTGCCAGCACCCCCACAGGCAACTCCTACGAGCAGTACTTC
TRBV20-1	few	TRBJ2-5	NA	13	CSARGNARETQYF	TGCAGTGCTAGAGGAAATGCAAGAGAGACCCAGTACTTC
TRBV7-9	few	TRBJ1-1	NA	16	CASSPRGGGMNTEAFF	TGTGCCAGCAGCCCGAGGGGCGGGGGGATGAACACTGAAGCTTTCTTT
TRBV10-2	NA	TRBJ2-3	NA	14	CASMDARHYDTQYF	TGCGCCAGCATGGACGCCAGGCATTACGATACGCAGTATTTT
TRBV7-9	few	TRBJ2-7	NA	14	CASSKLEGAHEQYF	TGTGCCAGCAGCAAGTTGGAGGGGGCACACGAGCAGTACTTC
TRBV29-1	NA	TRBJ2-4	NA	13	CSAFFLAKNIQYF	TGCAGCGCCTTTTTCTTAGCCAAAAACATTCAGTACTTC
TRBV6-1	few	TRBJ2-7	TRBD2	14	CASYRTSGTYEQYF	TGTGCCAGCTATCGGACTAGCGGGACCTACGAGCAGTACTTC
TRBV11-2	few	TRBJ2-7	NA	12	CASSYSQREQYF	TGTGCCAGCAGCTACTCCCAACGAGAGCAGTACTTC
TRBV27	few	TRBJ2-5	TRBD1	16	CASSFTAPGQGATQYF	TGTGCCAGCAGTTTCACAGCCCCGGGACAGGGAGCGACCCAGTACTTC
TRBV7-9	NA	TRBJ1-4	NA	15	CASSPWAAGNEKLFF	TGTGCCAGCAGCCCTTGGGCGGCGGGTAATGAAAAACTGTTTTTT
TRBV12-3/TRBV12-4	NA	TRBJ1-1	NA	14	CASSPQRGRAEAFF	TGTGCCAGCAGCCCACAGAGGGGGAGAGCTGAAGCTTTCTTT
TRBV7-3	NA	TRBJ2-3	NA	12	CASSLLQDTQYF	TGTGCCAGCAGCTTACTTCAAGATACGCAGTATTTT
TRBV20-1	NA	TRBJ2-7	NA	12	CSVEGREYEQYF	TGCAGTGTTGAGGGCCGGGAGTACGAGCAGTACTTC
TRBV20-1	NA	TRBJ1-5	TRBD1	13	CSARTGVNQPQHF	TGCAGTGCTAGAACAGGGGTTAATCAGCCCCAGCATTTT
TRBV20-1	NA	TRBJ2-7	NA	14	CSARDPPQQYEQYF	TGCAGTGCTAGAGATCCCCCACAGCAGTACGAGCAGTACTTC
TRBV12-3/TRBV12-4	NA	TRBJ2-2	NA	11	CASTICSRLFF	TGTGCCAGCACCATTTGTTCTCGGCTGTTTTTT
TRBV15	NA	TRBJ2-5	NA	13	CATSRDYQETQYF	TGTGCCACCAGCAGGGACTACCAAGAGACCCAGTACTTC
TRBV12-3/TRBV12-4	NA	TRBJ1-4	NA	14	CASRKQGVGEKLFF	TGTGCCAGCAGAAAACAGGGCGTCGGAGAAAAACTGTTTTTT
TRBV19	once	TRBJ2-5	NA	14	CASSPREWWETQYF	TGTGCCAGTAGTCCCCGGGAGTGGTGGGAGACCCAGTACTTC
TRBV28	few	TRBJ2-2	TRBD1	18	CASSLDRGGSGFTGELFF	TGTGCCAGCAGCCTGGACAGGGGCGGTAGCGGGTTCACCGGGGAGCTGTTTTTT
TRBV6-5	many	TRBJ2-7	TRBD1	11	CASRTGGEQYF	TGTGCCAGCAGAACAGGGGGCGAGCAGTACTTC
TRBV7-2	NA	TRBJ2-3	NA	15	CASSLVVSSTDTQYF	TGTGCCAGCAGCTTAGTGGTCTCTAGCACAGATACGCAGTATTTT
TRBV12-3/TRBV12-4	NA	TRBJ1-4	NA	14	CASSRVGASEKLFF	TGTGCCAGCAGCCGAGTGGGGGCTAGCGAAAAACTGTTTTTT
TRBV4-2	NA	TRBJ2-5	NA	16	CASSPGGGGSQETQYF	TGTGCCAGCAGCCCTGGGGGGGGCGGGAGCCAAGAGACCCAGTACTTC
TRBV19	few	TRBJ1-5	NA	14	CASSQRDINQPQHF	TGTGCCAGTAGTCAACGGGACATAAATCAGCCCCAGCATTTT
TRBV20-1	NA	TRBJ2-5	NA	13	CSVPSQGRETQYF	TGCAGTGTTCCCTCCCAGGGGCGAGAGACCCAGTACTTC
TRBV20-1	NA	TRBJ2-5	NA	10	CSAPIETQYF	TGCAGTGCCCCAATAGAGACCCAGTACTTC
TRBV18	NA	TRBJ1-1	TRBD1	14	CASSPGQGITEAFF	TGTGCCAGCTCACCTGGACAGGGAATCACTGAAGCTTTCTTT
TRBV6-8	few	TRBJ1-1	NA	11	CASSRGFEAFF	TGTGCCAGCAGTCGGGGGTTCGAAGCTTTCTTT
TRBV4-3	NA	TRBJ1-1	NA	14	CASSQGWGRTEAFF	TGCGCCAGCAGCCAAGGTTGGGGTAGGACTGAAGCTTTCTTT
TRBV3-1	NA	TRBJ2-3	TRBD2	16	CASSQVGGRSPDTQYF	TGTGCCAGCAGCCAAGTTGGCGGGAGATCTCCAGATACGCAGTATTTT
TRBV7-2	NA	TRBJ1-2	NA	14	CASSPQGGGYGYTF	TGTGCCAGCAGCCCCCAGGGCGGTGGTTATGGCTACACCTTC
TRBV10-3	NA	TRBJ2-7	NA	14	CATSTGAQLYEQYF	TGTGCCACCAGTACAGGTGCTCAACTTTACGAGCAGTACTTC
TRBV5-1	NA	TRBJ2-6	TRBD1	15	CASSPDRVGANVLTF	TGCGCCAGCAGCCCAGACAGGGTTGGGGCCAACGTCCTGACTTTC
TRBV5-4	few	TRBJ2-3	TRBD1	13	CASSTTGSDTQYF	TGTGCCAGCAGCACGACAGGGAGCGATACGCAGTATTTT
TRBV9	few	TRBJ2-1	TRBD2	13	CASSARGEGEQFF	TGTGCCAGCAGCGCCCGGGGGGAGGGTGAGCAGTTCTTC
TRBV20-1	few	TRBJ1-1	NA	10	CSATGAVAFF	TGCAGTGCTACGGGGGCTGTGGCTTTCTTT
TRBV25-1	few	TRBJ2-7	NA	14	CASRSEGSNYEQYF	TGTGCCAGCAGAAGTGAGGGAAGTAACTACGAGCAGTACTTC